Presented here are 13 T cell receptor beta chains from one specimen sequenced in a study of blood T cell repertoires in COVID-19. Assay used: immunoSEQ multiplex PCR; TCRdb lists only in-frame clones, some missing. The data show some 170,000 clones, with less than 90% seen just once and over 0.95% held by the top ten. Specimen: PBMCs or T cells enriched from blood (not recorded which). These receptors all stem from a human donor with acute COVID-19. The donor label of this sample is uncertain.

The chain recombines TRBV6-2 or TRBV6-3 with TRBJ1-6; maybe TRBD1 (5 bases). The V gene lost 0 bases and the J gene lost 0 bases, with 6 bases spanning the gap. This CDR3 comprises 16 residues. Germline V gene data show CDR1 as MNHEY and CDR2 as SVGEGT. The CDR3 sequence is CASSYSGGSYNSPLHF. The CDR3 DNA is TGTGCCAGCAGTTACTCGGGGGGCTCCTATAATTCACCCCTCCACTTT.

The chain carries TRBV7-6 and TRBJ1-2; 9 nucleotides align to TRBD1. CDR3 length equals 18 residues. V shed 1 base and J 2 bases; nucleotides not matched to a gene: 11. Germline CDR1 is SGHVS and CDR2 is FNYEAQ. The CDR3 sequence is CASSLEADRGWPNYGYTF. Written as DNA, the CDR3 is TGTGCCAGCAGCTTAGAAGCGGACAGGGGATGGCCCAACTATGGCTACACCTTC.

The chain uses TRBV9 and TRBJ2-7; D remains unclear. The CDR3 consists of 14 residues. Germline loops: CDR1 SGDLS, CDR2 YYNGEE. Trimming shortened V by 0 bases and J by 1 base, and 8 bases separated the two germline ends. CDR3 sequence (DNA): TGTGCCAGCAGCGTAGGAAGCTCTTCCTACGAGCAGTACTTC. This encodes CASSVGSSSYEQYF.

The V and J genes are TRBV9 and TRBJ2-5; TRBD2 matches 10 bases. Germline V gene data show CDR1 as SGDLS and CDR2 as YYNGEE. This CDR3 has 16 amino acids. The J segment lost 0 bases and the V segment lost 0 bases, leaving 2 bases of the junction unmatched. The CDR3 bases are TGTGCCAGCAGCGTAGGCCTAGCGGGGGACCAAGAGACCCAGTACTTC. It translates to CASSVGLAGDQETQYF.

This rearrangement joins TRBV19 to TRBJ1-2; 12 nucleotides agree with TRBD1. This CDR3 is 16 amino acids long. The V gene's germline CDR1 is LNHDA and CDR2 SQIVND (reference sequence). V dropped 4 bases and J dropped 6; count of bases not matched to a gene: 9. CDR3 sequence (DNA): TGTGCCAGTAGTAACCGAGGGACAGGGGGCGCCGATGGCTACACCTTC. Residues: CASSNRGTGGADGYTF.

The chain uses TRBV19 and TRBJ1-1; a possible D gene is TRBD1 (6 bases). CDR1 is LNHDA, CDR2 SQIVND, per germline (reference sequence). With 3 bases removed from V and 4 bases from J, the gap between germline ends came to 12 bases. The CDR3 covers 14 residues. The CDR3 DNA reads TGTGCCAGTAGTATGAGACAGGCAGCCACTGAAGCTTTCTTT. Its protein is CASSMRQAATEAFF. Together with reference TRBV19 and TRBJ1-1, the CDR3 gives the full variable domain: DGGITQSPKYLFRKEGQNVTLSCEQNLNHDAMYWYRQDPGQGLRLIYYSQIVNDFQKGDIAEGYSVSREKKESFPLTVTSAQKNPTAFYLCASSMRQAATEAFFGQGTRLTVV.

This clone has only one observation. The V call is TRBV7-9, the J call TRBJ2-5, with D perhaps matching TRBD1 (6 bases). The germline V gene encodes CDR1 SEHNR and CDR2 FQNEAQ (reference sequence). With 4 bases removed from V and 2 bases from J, the gap between germline ends came to 11 bases. The CDR3 has 14 amino acids. CDR3 bases: TGTGCCAGCAGCTCCGGACAGCAGCAAGAGACCCAGTACTTC. This gives the protein CASSSGQQQETQYF.

The chain carries TRBV19 and TRBJ1-1; D remains ambiguous. Per the germline V gene, CDR1 is LNHDA and CDR2 is SQIVND (reference sequence). The CDR3 totals 14 residues. Trimming left V 6 bases short and J 3 bases short, with 14 bases between. The CDR3 is CASSPPVVYTEAFF. The DNA for the CDR3 is TGTGCCAGTAGCCCCCCGGTGGTATACACTGAAGCTTTCTTT. Full variable domain (rest looked up from reference TRBV19 and TRBJ1-1): DGGITQSPKYLFRKEGQNVTLSCEQNLNHDAMYWYRQDPGQGLRLIYYSQIVNDFQKGDIAEGYSVSREKKESFPLTVTSAQKNPTAFYLCASSPPVVYTEAFFGQGTRLTVV.

This clone was observed a single time. This chain joins TRBV5-4 and TRBJ2-3, with D perhaps TRBD1 (5 bases). V lost 3 bases to trimming and J lost 1 base, with 9 bases between them. The CDR3 totals 14 residues. Germline V gene sequence: CDR1 SGHNT, CDR2 YYREEE (reference sequence). The CDR3 here is CASSSIGGTDTQYF. The CDR3 nucleotides read TGTGCCAGCAGCTCGATAGGGGGCACAGATACGCAGTATTTT. Drawing the rest from reference TRBV5-4 and TRBJ2-3, the complete variable domain is ETGVTQSPTHLIKTRGQQVTLRCSSQSGHNTVSWYQQALGQGPQFIFQYYREEENGRGNFPPRFSGLQFPNYSSELNVNALELDDSALYLCASSSIGGTDTQYFGPGTRLTVL.

There are a few counts of this clone. The rearrangement uses TRBV4-3 and TRBJ1-6; maybe TRBD1 (5 bases). V was pared by 0 bases and J by 3 bases, with 15 bases between. Looked up from germline, CDR1 is LGHNA and CDR2 is YSLEER. This CDR3 contains 18 residues. CDR3 residues: CASSQDTGTLNYNSPLHF. CDR3 nucleotides: TGCGCCAGCAGCCAAGACACAGGTACTCTGAACTATAATTCACCCCTCCACTTT.

The J gene is TRBJ1-2, the V gene TRBV4-3; no definite D call. The CDR3 is 14 residues long. Trimming stripped 1 base from V and 5 bases from J, with 11 bases between. Germline lookup yields CDR1 LGHNA and CDR2 YSLEER. The DNA for the CDR3 is TGCGCCAGCAGCCAAGGTTCGGGGAAGTATGGCTACACCTTC. Translation: CASSQGSGKYGYTF.

The chain combines TRBV19 with TRBJ1-3; the D is unclear. Trimming left V 6 bases short and J 4 bases short, with 13 bases between. The CDR3 has 14 residues. Germline V gene sequence: CDR1 LNHDA, CDR2 SQIVND (reference sequence). The CDR3 coding sequence is TGTGCCAGTAGGGGAGATTCGGGAGGAAACACCATATATTTT. Its translation is CASRGDSGGNTIYF. Drawing the rest from reference TRBV19 and TRBJ1-3, the complete variable domain is DGGITQSPKYLFRKEGQNVTLSCEQNLNHDAMYWYRQDPGQGLRLIYYSQIVNDFQKGDIAEGYSVSREKKESFPLTVTSAQKNPTAFYLCASRGDSGGNTIYFGEGSWLTVV.

The V call is TRBV5-5, the J call TRBJ2-3, with D possibly TRBD2 on 5 matching bases. V was clipped by 3 bases and J by 7 bases, with 12 bases between them. CDR1 is SGHKS and CDR2 is YYEKEE in the germline V gene (reference sequence). CDR3 size: 13 residues. CDR3: CASSSDGMNTQYF. The CDR3 DNA is TGTGCCAGCAGCTCCGACGGGATGAATACGCAGTATTTT.